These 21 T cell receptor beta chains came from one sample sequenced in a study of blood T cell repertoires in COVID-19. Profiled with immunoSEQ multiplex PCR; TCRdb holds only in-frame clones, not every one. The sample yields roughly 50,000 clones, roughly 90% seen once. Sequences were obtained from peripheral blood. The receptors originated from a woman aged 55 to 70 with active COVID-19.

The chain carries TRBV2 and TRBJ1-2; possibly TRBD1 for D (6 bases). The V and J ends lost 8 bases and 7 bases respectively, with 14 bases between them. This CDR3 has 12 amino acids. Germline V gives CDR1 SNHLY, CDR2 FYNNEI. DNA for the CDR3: TGTGCCAGCGGGACAACCCCGTCTGGCTACACCTTC. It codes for CASGTTPSGYTF.

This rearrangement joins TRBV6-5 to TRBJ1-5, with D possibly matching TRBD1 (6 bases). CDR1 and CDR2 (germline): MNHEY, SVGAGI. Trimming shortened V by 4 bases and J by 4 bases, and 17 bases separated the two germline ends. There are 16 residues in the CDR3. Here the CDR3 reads CASSSSLGQINQPQHF. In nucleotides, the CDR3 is TGTGCCAGCAGTTCTTCTCTCGGACAGATAAATCAGCCCCAGCATTTT.

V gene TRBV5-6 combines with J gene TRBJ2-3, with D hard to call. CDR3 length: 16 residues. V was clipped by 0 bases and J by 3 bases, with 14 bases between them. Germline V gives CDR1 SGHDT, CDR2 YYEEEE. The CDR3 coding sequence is TGTGCCAGCAGCTTGGGGTCCCCACACCCTACAGATACGCAGTATTTT. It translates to CASSLGSPHPTDTQYF. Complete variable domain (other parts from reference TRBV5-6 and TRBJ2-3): DAGVTQSPTHLIKTRGQQVTLRCSPKSGHDTVSWYQQALGQGPQFIFQYYEEEERQRGNFPDRFSGHQFPNYSSELNVNALLLGDSALYLCASSLGSPHPTDTQYFGPGTRLTVL.

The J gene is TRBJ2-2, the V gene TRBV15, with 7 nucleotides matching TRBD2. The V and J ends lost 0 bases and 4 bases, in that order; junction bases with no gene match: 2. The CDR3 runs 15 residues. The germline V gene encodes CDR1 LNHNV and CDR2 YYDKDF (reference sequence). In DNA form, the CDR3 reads TGTGCCACCAGCAGAGATTGGGGGGGCACCGGGGAGCTGTTTTTT. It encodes CATSRDWGGTGELFF.

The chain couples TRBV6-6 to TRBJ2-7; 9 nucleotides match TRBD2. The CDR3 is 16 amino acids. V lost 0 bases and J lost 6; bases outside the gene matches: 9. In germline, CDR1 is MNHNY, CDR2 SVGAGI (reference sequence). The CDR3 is CASSYSVGSGGREQYF. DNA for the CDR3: TGTGCCAGCAGTTACTCCGTCGGTAGCGGGGGCCGCGAGCAGTACTTC.

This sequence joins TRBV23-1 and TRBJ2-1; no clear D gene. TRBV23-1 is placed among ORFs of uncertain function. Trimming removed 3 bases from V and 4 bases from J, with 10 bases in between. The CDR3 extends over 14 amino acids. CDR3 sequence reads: CASSHRTRYNEQFF. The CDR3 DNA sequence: TGCGCCAGCAGTCACCGAACAAGATACAATGAGCAGTTCTTC.

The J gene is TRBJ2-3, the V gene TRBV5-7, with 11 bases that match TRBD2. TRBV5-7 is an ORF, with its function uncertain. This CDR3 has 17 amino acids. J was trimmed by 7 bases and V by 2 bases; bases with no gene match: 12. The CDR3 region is CASSLPTLAGGRNTQYF. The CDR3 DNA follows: TGTGCCAGCAGCTTACCGACCCTAGCGGGGGGCCGGAATACGCAGTATTTT.

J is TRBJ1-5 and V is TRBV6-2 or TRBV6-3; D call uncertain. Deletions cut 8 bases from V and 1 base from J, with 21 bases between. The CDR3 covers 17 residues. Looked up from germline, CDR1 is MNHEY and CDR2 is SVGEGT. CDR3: CASRPSGGSRSNQPQHF. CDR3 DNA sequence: TGTGCCAGCCGCCCGAGTGGCGGATCTCGGAGCAATCAGCCCCAGCATTTT.

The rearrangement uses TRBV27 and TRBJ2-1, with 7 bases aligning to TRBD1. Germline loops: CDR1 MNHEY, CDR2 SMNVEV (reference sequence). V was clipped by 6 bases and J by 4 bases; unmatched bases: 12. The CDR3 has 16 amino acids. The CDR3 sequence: CASSRPDRSIYNEQFF. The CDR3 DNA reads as TGTGCCAGCAGCCGCCCGGACAGGTCGATATACAATGAGCAGTTCTTC.

As DNA, the CDR3 is TGTGCCAGCAGCTTGGGTATGGGACAGAATGAAAAACTGTTTTTT. It translates to CASSLGMGQNEKLFF. This chain links TRBV5-6 with TRBJ1-4; 7 bases agree with TRBD1. J gave up 5 bases and V 0 bases, and 4 bases lay outside the gene matches. The CDR3 extends over 15 amino acids. Germline V gives CDR1 SGHDT, CDR2 YYEEEE.

The CDR3 here is CASSHPQTLSGNTIYF. The CDR3 DNA reads as TGTGCCAGCAGCCATCCACAGACCCTCTCTGGAAACACCATATATTTT. The chain joins TRBV3-1 (or the pseudogene TRBV3-2) to TRBJ1-3, with unresolved D. The CDR3 runs to 16 residues. The germline V gene encodes CDR1 LGHDT and CDR2 YNNKEL (reference sequence). V dropped 3 bases and J dropped 0 bases, with 12 bases sitting between them.

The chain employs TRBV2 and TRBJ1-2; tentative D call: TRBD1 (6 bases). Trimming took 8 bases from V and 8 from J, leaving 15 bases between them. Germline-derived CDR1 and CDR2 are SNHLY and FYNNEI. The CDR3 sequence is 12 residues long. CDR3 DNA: TGTGCCAGCTTTATGGGGGCGGGCGGCTACACCTTC. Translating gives CASFMGAGGYTF.

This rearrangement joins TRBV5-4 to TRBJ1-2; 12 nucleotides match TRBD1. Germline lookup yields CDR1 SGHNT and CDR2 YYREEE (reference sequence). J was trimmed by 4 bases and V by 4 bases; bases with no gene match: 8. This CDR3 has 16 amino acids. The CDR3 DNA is TGTGCCAGCAGCCCTGGGACAGGGGGCTTGAGCTATGGCTACACCTTC. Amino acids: CASSPGTGGLSYGYTF.

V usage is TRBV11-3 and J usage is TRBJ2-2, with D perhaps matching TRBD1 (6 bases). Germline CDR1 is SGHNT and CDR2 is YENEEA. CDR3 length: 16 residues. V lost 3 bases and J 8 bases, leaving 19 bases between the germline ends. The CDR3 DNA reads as TGTGCCAGCAGCTTGGGAAAGGGACAATACCCGGGGGAGCTGTTTTTT. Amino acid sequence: CASSLGKGQYPGELFF.

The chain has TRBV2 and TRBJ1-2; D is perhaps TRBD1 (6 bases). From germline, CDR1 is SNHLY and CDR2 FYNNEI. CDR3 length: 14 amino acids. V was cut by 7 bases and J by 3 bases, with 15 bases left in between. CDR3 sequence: CASNDEGVDYGYTF. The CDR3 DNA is TGTGCCAGCAACGATGAGGGGGTGGACTATGGCTACACCTTC. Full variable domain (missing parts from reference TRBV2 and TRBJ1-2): EPEVTQTPSHQVTQMGQEVILRCVPISNHLYFYWYRQILGQKVEFLVSFYNNEISEKSEIFDDQFSVERPDGSNFTLKIRSTKLEDSAMYFCASNDEGVDYGYTFGSGTRLTVV.

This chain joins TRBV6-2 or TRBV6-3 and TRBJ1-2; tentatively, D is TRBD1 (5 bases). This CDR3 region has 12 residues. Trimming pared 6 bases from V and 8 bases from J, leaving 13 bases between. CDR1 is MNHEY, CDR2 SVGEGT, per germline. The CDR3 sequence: CASSPARVGYTF. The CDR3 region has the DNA TGTGCCAGCAGCCCCGCCAGGGTGGGCTACACCTTC.

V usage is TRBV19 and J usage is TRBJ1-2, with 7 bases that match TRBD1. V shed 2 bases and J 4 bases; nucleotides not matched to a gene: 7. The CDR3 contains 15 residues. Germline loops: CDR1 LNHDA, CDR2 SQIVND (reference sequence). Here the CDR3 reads CASSISTGAGYGYTF. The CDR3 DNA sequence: TGTGCCAGTAGTATATCAACAGGGGCCGGCTATGGCTACACCTTC.

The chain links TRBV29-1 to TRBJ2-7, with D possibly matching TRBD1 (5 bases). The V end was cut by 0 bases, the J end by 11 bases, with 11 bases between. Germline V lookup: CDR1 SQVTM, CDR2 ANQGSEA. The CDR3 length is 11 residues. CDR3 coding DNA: TGCAGCGTTGAAGATCGAAGGGGAAAGTACTTC. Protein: CSVEDRRGKYF.

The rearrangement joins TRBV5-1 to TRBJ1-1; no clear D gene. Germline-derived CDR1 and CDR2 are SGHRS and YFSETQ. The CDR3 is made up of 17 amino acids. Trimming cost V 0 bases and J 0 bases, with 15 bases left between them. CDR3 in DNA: TGCGCCAGCAGCTTGGGGGAGGGAGGCATTATGAACACTGAAGCTTTCTTT. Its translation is CASSLGEGGIMNTEAFF.

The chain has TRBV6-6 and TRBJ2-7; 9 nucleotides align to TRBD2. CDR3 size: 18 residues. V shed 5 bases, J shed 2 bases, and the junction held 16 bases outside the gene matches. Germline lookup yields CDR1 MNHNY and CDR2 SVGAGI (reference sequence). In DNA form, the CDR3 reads TGTGCCAGCAGTCTCGCTCCGAGGAGCGGGGGGACACCCTACGAGCAGTACTTC. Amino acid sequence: CASSLAPRSGGTPYEQYF.

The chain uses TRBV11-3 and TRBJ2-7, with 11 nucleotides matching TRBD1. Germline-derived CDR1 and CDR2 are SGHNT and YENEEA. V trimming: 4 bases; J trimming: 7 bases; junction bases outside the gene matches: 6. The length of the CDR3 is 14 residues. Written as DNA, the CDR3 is TGTGCCAGCAGCTATGGACAGGGGGCTTATGAGCAGTACTTC. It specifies CASSYGQGAYEQYF.